Listed below are T cell receptor beta chains from one sample, sequenced in a study of CD8 T cells in ankylosing spondylitis. In TCRdb, the 5' RACE reads were re-called with MiXCR into one record per CDR3 protein. The sample yields more than 250,000 distinct CDR3 sequences, roughly 10% seen once. Sequencing input: blood, either unsorted or a sorted T cell fraction (not recorded which). These receptors originate from a female donor with ankylosing spondylitis or in good health (not recorded which). Both conserved end residues are part of each CDR3. Fields, in order: V gene, clone size, D gene, J gene, CDR3 DNA, CDR3 protein. A D gene is named only where the DNA matches it firmly. Clone size, where shown, is once, few, many, or a class for clones that have expanded.

TRBV5-1	many	-	TRBJ2-3	TGCGCCAGCAGCTCCGGGATCAGCACAGATACGCAGTATTTT	CASSSGISTDTQYF
TRBV10-3	many	TRBD1	TRBJ2-7	TGTGCCATCAGTGAGTGGCCTGGGACAGCGAACGCCGAGCAGTACTTC	CAISEWPGTANAEQYF
TRBV11-1	once	-	TRBJ1-2	TGTGCCAGCAGCCCCGGGCCCCCCGGCTATGGCTACACCTTC	CASSPGPPGYGYTF
TRBV5-1	many	-	TRBJ2-2	TGCGCTAGTGGGACAACTAGCACCGGGGAGCTGTTTTTT	CASGTTSTGELFF
TRBV7-2	-	-	TRBJ2-3	TGTGCCAGCAGCTTAGTGGGAGGGGGAAAGGGGACAGATACGCAGTATTTT	CASSLVGGGKGTDTQYF
TRBV4-3	many	-	TRBJ1-2	TGCGCCAGCAGCCAAGATTTGGCAACCTATGGCTACACCTTC	CASSQDLATYGYTF
TRBV27	few	TRBD2	TRBJ2-3	TGTGCCAGCACCCAAAGGGGGGGTAGCGGGGGTCGCACAGATACGCAGTATTTT	CASTQRGGSGGRTDTQYF
TRBV7-2	few	TRBD2	TRBJ2-5	TGTGCCAGCAGCTTAACGCTAGCGGGGTTCGTTGTGGTAGGAGAGACCCAGTACTTC	CASSLTLAGFVVVGETQYF
TRBV11-2	many	-	TRBJ1-5	TGTGCCAGCAGCTTATGGGAGAAACAGCCCCAGCATTTT	CASSLWEKQPQHF
TRBV27	many	-	TRBJ1-6	TGTGCCAGCAGTTTAGTTGGGACCATAAATTCACCCCTCCACTTT	CASSLVGTINSPLHF
TRBV3-1	few	-	TRBJ2-1	TGTGCCAGCAGCGTACACAATGAGCAGTTCTTC	CASSVHNEQFF
TRBV15	many	-	TRBJ1-1	TGTGCCACCTCGCTGGAGTTAAACGCCGAAGCTTTCTTT	CATSLELNAEAFF
TRBV7-2	many	TRBD2	TRBJ2-7	TGTGCCAGCAGCCACCGACTAGCATCATACTACGAGCAGTACTTC	CASSHRLASYYEQYF
TRBV9	-	TRBD1	TRBJ2-7	TGTGCCAGCAGCGTAGAAGGGACAGGGGGCCACGAGCAGTACTTC	CASSVEGTGGHEQYF
TRBV20-1	few	-	TRBJ2-7	TGCTGTGCTAGAATACATTATGGGGTTAGCGGAACCTACGAGCAGTACTTC	CCARIHYGVSGTYEQYF
TRBV5-1	many	-	TRBJ2-1	TGCGCCAGCAGCGATTGGTATGGGGTAACCTACAATGAGCAGTTCTTC	CASSDWYGVTYNEQFF
TRBV11-2	-	-	TRBJ2-2	TGTGCCAGCAGCTTAGGTGGGGGCTGGTACACCGGGGAGCTGTTTTTT	CASSLGGGWYTGELFF
TRBV5-1	many	TRBD1	TRBJ2-7	TGCGCCCTAGGGGGCAGGGGAGTATCCTACGAGCAGTACTTC	CALGGRGVSYEQYF
TRBV20-1	many	-	TRBJ2-1	TGCAGTGCTAGAGATATCCGGGACGCCACCAATGAGCAGTTCTTC	CSARDIRDATNEQFF
TRBV5-1	few	-	TRBJ2-1	TGCGCCAGCAGCTTGGCCGTAGACGGTTCTGAGCAGTTCTTC	CASSLAVDGSEQFF
TRBV20-1	many	TRBD1	TRBJ1-6	TGCAGTGCAAGTGACAGGGCCAATTCACCCCTCCACTTT	CSASDRANSPLHF
TRBV13	-	TRBD2	TRBJ2-1	TGTGCCAGCAGCTTAGGCCAAGGCGGGAGGGCCGGGAATGAGCAGTTCTTC	CASSLGQGGRAGNEQFF
TRBV27	few	TRBD2	TRBJ2-3	TGTGCCAGCAGCGGGGGGTATAGCACAGATACGCAGTATTTT	CASSGGYSTDTQYF
TRBV6-1	-	TRBD2	TRBJ2-1	TGTGCCAGCAGCGCGTCCGGGACTAGCGGGGCAAGCTCCTACAATGAGCAGTTCTTC	CASSASGTSGASSYNEQFF
TRBV5-1	-	-	TRBJ1-2	TGCGCCAGCAGCTTGGAGGGACCAACAGACTATGGCTACACCTTC	CASSLEGPTDYGYTF
TRBV5-1	many	-	TRBJ1-1	TGCGCCAGCAGCTTGGAGCTGGGAGGGGCGAACACTGAAGCTTTCTTT	CASSLELGGANTEAFF
TRBV7-2	-	-	TRBJ1-2	TGTGCCAGCAGCTCGACTTATCAATATGGCTACACCTTC	CASSSTYQYGYTF
TRBV5-6	many	TRBD1	TRBJ1-6	TGTGCCAGCAGCTGGCGGACAGGGAATGAGTTGTATTCACCCCTCCACTTT	CASSWRTGNELYSPLHF
TRBV20-1	many	-	TRBJ1-2	TGCAGTGCTAGAGAGGGGGCAGCGAAGTATGGCTACACCTTC	CSAREGAAKYGYTF
TRBV20-1	many	-	TRBJ1-5	TGCAGTGCTAGGGCGACCCTATCGAGGGGTTCGAATCAGCCCCAGCATTTT	CSARATLSRGSNQPQHF
TRBV6-5	few	-	TRBJ2-1	TGTGCCAGCCAGAGCTCCTACAATGAGCAGTTCTTC	CASQSSYNEQFF
TRBV5-1	many	-	TRBJ2-6	TGCGCCAGCAGCTCGGACGCTCTGGGGGCCAACGTCCTGACTTTC	CASSSDALGANVLTF
TRBV14	few	TRBD2	TRBJ2-7	TGTGCCAGCAGCCTAAAGGCGGGAGTCAGCGAGCAGTACTTC	CASSLKAGVSEQYF
TRBV5-5	many	TRBD1	TRBJ2-2	TGTGCCAGCAGCTTTCAGACAGGGCTTAAGAGCGGGGAGCTGTTTTTT	CASSFQTGLKSGELFF
TRBV27	few	-	TRBJ2-5	TGTGCCAGCAGTTTATCGTTTGACCGACAAGAGACCCAGTACTTC	CASSLSFDRQETQYF
TRBV29-1	many	-	TRBJ2-3	TGCAGCGTTGAGGGTCTAGCCCGCACAGATACGCAGTATTTT	CSVEGLARTDTQYF
TRBV28	few	-	TRBJ2-3	TGTGCCAGCAGCCAGACGGGACGAAGCACAGATACGCAGTATTTT	CASSQTGRSTDTQYF
TRBV12-3/TRBV12-4	many	-	TRBJ1-1	TGTGCCAGCAGTACGCCGGGGCTAGAAAAAGCTTTCTTT	CASSTPGLEKAFF
TRBV5-1	many	TRBD2	TRBJ2-1	TGCGCCAGCAGCTTGACTGCGGGAGTCAATGAGCAGTTCTTC	CASSLTAGVNEQFF
TRBV3-1	few	-	TRBJ2-7	TGTGCCAGCAGCCAAGGGACCGGCTACTACGAGCAGTACTTC	CASSQGTGYYEQYF
TRBV10-3	many	TRBD2	TRBJ2-5	TGTGCCATCGCTAGCGGGGATCAAGAGACCCAGTACTTC	CAIASGDQETQYF
TRBV20-1	many	-	TRBJ1-5	TGCAGTGCTAGAGACGGAAACAGGGTGAATCAGCCCCAGCATTTT	CSARDGNRVNQPQHF